This T cell receptor beta chain was recovered during a study of blood T cell repertoires in COVID-19. Turning to the study itself: T cells, B-cell-depleted T cells, or PBMCs supplied cDNA or gDNA.

Authors' data handling: It was from reference gene primer amplification that nucleated cell counts were estimated. TCRdb's copy holds only in-frame clones and misses some; the assay was immunoSEQ multiplex PCR. V, J and clone size are those of that table, while D and trimming were read from the DNA. The sample lists around 330,000 clones; about 88% were seen once. This CDR3 has 13 residues. V lost 6 bases and J 6 bases, leaving 11 bases between the germline ends. Source material: PBMCs or T cells enriched from blood (not recorded which). V is TRBV12-3 or TRBV12-4 and J is TRBJ1-4; a weak D match, TRBD1 (6 bases). The receptor's source is a woman between 40 and 50 years old who had recovered from COVID-19. The CDR3 region is CASSTGFDEKLFF. CDR3 in DNA: TGTGCCAGCAGCACAGGGTTCGATGAAAAACTGTTTTTT.